Sequencing of this T cell receptor gamma chain was carried out in a study of gamma-delta chains in newborns, infants, children. Study-wide background: Innate gammadelta T cells reportedly expand polyclonally right after birth, driven by microbial exposure, per the title.

TCRdb re-called clones from the reads using CATT. The sample consists of several hundred gamma-chain clones, around 42% of them appearing once. This CDR3 spans 16 amino acids. The germline CDR1 and CDR2 sequences are GITISATS and ISYDGTV (reference sequence). The V gene corresponds to TRGV9; no J gene was called. The sequenced sample consisted of blood. The receptor was derived from a child who was a newborn, infant or young child, either healthy, febrile or measles-vaccinated (not recorded which). The CDR3 here is CALWEVQASNNKNKLF. The CDR3 nucleotides are TGTGCCTTGTGGGAGGTGCAAGCCTCCAATAATAAAAACAAACTATTT.